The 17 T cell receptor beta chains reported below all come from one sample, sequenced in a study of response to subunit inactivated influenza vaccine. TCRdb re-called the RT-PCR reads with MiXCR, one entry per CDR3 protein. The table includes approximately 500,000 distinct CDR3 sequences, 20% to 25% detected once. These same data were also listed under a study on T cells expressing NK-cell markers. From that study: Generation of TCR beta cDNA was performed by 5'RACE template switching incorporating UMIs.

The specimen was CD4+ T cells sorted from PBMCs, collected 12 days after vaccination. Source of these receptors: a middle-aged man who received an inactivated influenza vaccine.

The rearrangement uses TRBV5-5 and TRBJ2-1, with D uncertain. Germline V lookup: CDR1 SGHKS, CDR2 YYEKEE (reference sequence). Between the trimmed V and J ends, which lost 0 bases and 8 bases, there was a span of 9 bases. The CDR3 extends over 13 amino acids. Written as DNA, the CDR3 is TGTGCCAGCAGCTTGGGGTCCGGCGATGAGCAGTTCTTC. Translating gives CASSLGSGDEQFF.

The CDR3 DNA is TGCAGTGCTAGAGATCGGCTCAGGATGTACCAAGAGACCCAGTACTTC. Protein sequence: CSARDRLRMYQETQYF. The chain employs TRBV20-1 and TRBJ2-5, with D uncertain. Germline V gene data show CDR1 as DFQATT and CDR2 as SNEGSKA (reference sequence). The CDR3 runs 16 residues. Trimming removed 0 bases from V and 0 bases from J, with 14 bases in between.

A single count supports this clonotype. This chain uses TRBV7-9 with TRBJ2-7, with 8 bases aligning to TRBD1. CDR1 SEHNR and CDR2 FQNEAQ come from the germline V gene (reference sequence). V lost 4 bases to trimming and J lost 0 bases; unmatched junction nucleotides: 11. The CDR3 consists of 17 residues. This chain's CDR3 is CASSSPKGGQASYEQYF. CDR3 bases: TGTGCCAGCAGCTCCCCAAAGGGGGGACAGGCCTCCTACGAGCAGTACTTC.

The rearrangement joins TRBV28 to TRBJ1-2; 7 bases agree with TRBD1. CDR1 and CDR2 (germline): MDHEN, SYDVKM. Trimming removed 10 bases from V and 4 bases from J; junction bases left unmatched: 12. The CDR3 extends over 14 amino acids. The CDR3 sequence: CATRSQGGGYGYTF. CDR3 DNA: TGTGCCACCAGAAGCCAGGGGGGGGGCTATGGCTACACCTTC.

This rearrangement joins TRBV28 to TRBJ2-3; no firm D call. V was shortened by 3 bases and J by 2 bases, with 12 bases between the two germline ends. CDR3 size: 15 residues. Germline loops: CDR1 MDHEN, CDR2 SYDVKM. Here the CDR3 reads CASSFRNGFTDTQYF. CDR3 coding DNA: TGTGCCAGCAGTTTTAGAAATGGCTTCACAGATACGCAGTATTTT.

The CDR3: CASVGDRGLWGYTF. The CDR3 DNA reads as TGCGCCAGCGTGGGTGACAGGGGGCTCTGGGGCTACACCTTC. The genes are TRBV10-2 and TRBJ1-2, with 10 bases lining up with TRBD1. Germline-derived CDR1 and CDR2 are WSHSY and SAAADI. The CDR3 runs 14 residues. Losses at the gene ends were 8 bases for V and 8 bases for J; bases not matched to a gene: 11.

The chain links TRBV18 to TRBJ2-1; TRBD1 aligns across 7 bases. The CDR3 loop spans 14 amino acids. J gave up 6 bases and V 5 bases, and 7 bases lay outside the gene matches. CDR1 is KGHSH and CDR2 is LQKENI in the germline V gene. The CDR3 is CASSVQGSGNEQFF. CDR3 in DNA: TGTGCCAGCTCAGTACAGGGGTCGGGCAATGAGCAGTTCTTC.

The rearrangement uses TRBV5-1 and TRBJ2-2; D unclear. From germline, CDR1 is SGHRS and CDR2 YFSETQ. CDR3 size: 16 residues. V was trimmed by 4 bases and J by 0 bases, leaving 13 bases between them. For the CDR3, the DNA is TGCGCCAGCAGCGTAACGAGCCCGGCGAACACCGGGGAGCTGTTTTTT. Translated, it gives CASSVTSPANTGELFF.

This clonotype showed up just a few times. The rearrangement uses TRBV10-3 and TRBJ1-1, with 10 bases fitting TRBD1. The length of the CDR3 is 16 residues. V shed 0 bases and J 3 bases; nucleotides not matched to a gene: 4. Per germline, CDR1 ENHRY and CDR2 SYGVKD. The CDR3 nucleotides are TGTGCCATCAGTGAGTCGACAGGGGGCGGAGACACTGAAGCTTTCTTT. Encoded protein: CAISESTGGGDTEAFF.

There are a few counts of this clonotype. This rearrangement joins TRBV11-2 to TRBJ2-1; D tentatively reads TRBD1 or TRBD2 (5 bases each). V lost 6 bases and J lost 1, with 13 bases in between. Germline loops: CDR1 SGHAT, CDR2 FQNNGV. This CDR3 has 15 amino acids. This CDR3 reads CASRFDWGSYNEQFF. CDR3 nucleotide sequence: TGTGCCAGCAGGTTCGACTGGGGGTCCTACAATGAGCAGTTCTTC.

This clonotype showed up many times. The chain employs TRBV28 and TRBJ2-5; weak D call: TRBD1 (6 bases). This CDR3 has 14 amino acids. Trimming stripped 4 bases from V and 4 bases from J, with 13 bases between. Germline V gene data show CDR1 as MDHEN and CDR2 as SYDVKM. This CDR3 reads CASSYLTGRETQYF. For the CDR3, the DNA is TGTGCCAGCAGTTATCTGACAGGAAGAGAGACCCAGTACTTC.

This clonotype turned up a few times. The CDR3 reads CASSRGQGAETQYF. As DNA, the CDR3 is TGTGCCAGCTCACGGGGACAGGGGGCCGAGACCCAGTACTTC. This chain uses TRBV18 with TRBJ2-5; 12 bases are a match to TRBD1. The CDR3 length is 14 residues. Germline V lookup: CDR1 KGHSH, CDR2 LQKENI. With 4 bases clipped from V and 5 bases from J, the junction kept 2 bases outside the gene matches.

The CDR3 loop reads CASSLDGREQETQYF. CDR3 bases: TGTGCCAGCAGCTTGGACGGCAGAGAACAAGAGACCCAGTACTTC. This chain uses TRBV5-5 with TRBJ2-5; D not certain. Looked up from germline, CDR1 is SGHKS and CDR2 is YYEKEE (reference sequence). This CDR3 is built from 15 residues. Trimming cost V 0 bases and J 2 bases, with 11 bases left between them.

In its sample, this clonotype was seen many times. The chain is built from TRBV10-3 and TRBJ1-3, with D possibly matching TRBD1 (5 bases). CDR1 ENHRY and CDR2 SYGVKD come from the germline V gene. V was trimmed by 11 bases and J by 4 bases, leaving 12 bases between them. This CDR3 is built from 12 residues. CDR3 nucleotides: TGTGCCGCGCAGGGAGGCGGAAACACCATATATTTT. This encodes CAAQGGGNTIYF.

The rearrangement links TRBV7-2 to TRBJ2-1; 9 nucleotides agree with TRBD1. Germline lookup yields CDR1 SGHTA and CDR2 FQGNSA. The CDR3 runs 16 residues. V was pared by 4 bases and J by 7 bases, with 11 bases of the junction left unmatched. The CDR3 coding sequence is TGTGCCAGCAGCTCGGCGGGACAGGGAGTTGGAAATGAGCAGTTCTTC. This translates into CASSSAGQGVGNEQFF. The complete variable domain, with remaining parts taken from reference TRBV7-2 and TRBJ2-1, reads GAGVSQSPSNKVTEKGKDVELRCDPISGHTALYWYRQSLGQGLEFLIYFQGNSAPDKSGLPSDRFSAERTGGSVSTLTIQRTQQEDSAVYLCASSSAGQGVGNEQFFGPGTRLTVL.

The CDR3 here is CASLLGGQGAGEQYF. The DNA of the CDR3 is TGTGCCAGCCTTTTGGGGGGACAGGGGGCAGGAGAGCAGTACTTC. The chain has TRBV6-1 and TRBJ2-7; the match to TRBD1 covers 12 bases. Germline CDR1 is MNHNS and CDR2 is SASEGT. J lost 7 bases, V lost 8 bases, and 12 bases had no gene match. This CDR3 is built from 15 residues.

The CDR3 sequence is CASSSSSGSGRLGLFF. The CDR3 DNA reads TGTGCCAGCAGTTCCTCCTCGGGTAGCGGGAGGCTTGGGCTGTTTTTT. This rearrangement joins TRBV6-5 to TRBJ2-2; 10 nucleotides match TRBD2. The CDR3 length is 16 residues. Unmatched junction bases numbered 15, after V lost 4 bases and J lost 13 bases. From germline, CDR1 is MNHEY and CDR2 SVGAGI.